This TCR beta chain was identified in a study of T cells in tumors after PD-1 blockade (dated by TCRdb to the late 2010s). With respect to the entire study: Prior checkpoint blockade, systemic immunosuppressant use, and recent radiotherapy or other anti-cancer therapy within 4 weeks were grounds for patient exclusion. Patients received pembrolizumab 200 mg every 3 weeks or cemiplimab 350 mg every 2 weeks. A subset of patients also received ongoing daily vismodegib 150 mg during anti-PD-1 treatment. On average, tumor samples yielded 20,000 to 30,000 TCR templates (range roughly 500-100,000) and 6,041 unique clonotypes, 20 to 25-fold deeper than single-cell TCR sequencing. The study performed paired single-cell RNA and TCR sequencing on site-matched tumors from BCC or SCC patients before and after anti-PD-1 therapy. RECIST version 1.1 was used to evaluate clinical response.

As regards this clone: Its antigen is still unknown. Base-call qualities are not available, and no considerably larger clone is one nucleotide away.

The time point tag for this specimen amounts to: second of two post-therapy site-matched biopsies roughly two months apart. Site-matched tumor biopsies were taken from the same primary tumor before and after PD-1 blockade. For bulk TCRbeta sequencing, genomic DNA was extracted from tumor biopsies or peripheral blood, and input amounts ranged from roughly 600 ng to 6,500 ng. Bulk TCRbeta sequencing was performed on remaining biopsy material to increase sensitivity for rare clonotypes compared with single-cell TCR sequencing. Every patient was a poor candidate for surgical resection and had histologically proven advanced or metastatic basal or squamous cell carcinoma. The basal cell carcinoma cohort was made up of fewer than 14 patients, and bulk tumor TCR sequencing was performed for 7 or 8 of these patients. Fresh biopsies came from the site of the primary tumor, and part of the tissue was kept in RNAlater for exome and bulk TCR sequencing.

The immunoSEQ platform was used for deep TCRbeta sequencing. Per the source publication's procedure: Only productive rearrangements were exported from the immunoSEQ Analyzer for downstream analysis. A two-sided binomial test with a Bonferroni-corrected P below 0.01 was used to call clones that significantly expanded or contracted between timepoints. T cell phenotypes were assigned to bulk TCRbeta clonotypes by matching the clonotypes to single-cell RNA+TCR-seq clones with the same TCRbeta sequence. Clone enrichment in tumor was calculated as tumor frequency divided by PBMC frequency from bulk TCR sequencing. GLIPH was used to sort TCRs into specificity groups, which are clusters of distinct TCRs that likely recognize common antigens through shared CDR3 motifs. TCRdb re-hosts the immuneACCESS table, in-frame sequences only. Its copies lack some clones; in the studies checked, an unresolved V gene accounts for under half of them, and the cause for the rest is not known. The D gene and trimming were derived from the DNA, and the V and J assignments and clone size from that table. This sample comprises thousands of clones, 62% of them detected only once. The ten largest clones capture around 12% of the sample.

The germline V gene (reference sequence) gives CDR1 as LNHDA and CDR2 as SQIVND. Trimming at the junction amounts to 3 bases on V and 1 base on J, and the germline ends lie 12 bases apart. The CDR3 numbers 15 residues from cysteine through phenylalanine. The retained sequence is limited to the CDR3, 45 bases, with the frame set at the first base. The investigation overall reported the following: Exhausted CD8+ clones expanded after therapy were found to be mostly novel clonotypes undetected pre-treatment, suggesting clonal replacement rather than reinvigoration of pre-existing clones. The source of novel T cell clones was not identified and could include lymphoid organs or rare unexpanded clones within the tumor or its periphery. Clonal replacement was seen only when comparing pre- and post-treatment samples and not when comparing two pre-treatment samples, which argues against artifacts from biopsy timing or location. Approximately 40% of the TCR clonotypes from tumors also showed up in blood, and some novel exhausted tumor clones were present in pre-treatment blood, which suggests peripheral recruitment.

The TCR comes from a human donor with basal cell carcinoma. Recombination joined TRBV19 with TRBJ1-1, and TRBD1 may be the D gene, going by 5 matching bases. Sequencing used tumor tissue, obtained after anti-PD-1 treatment. At the DNA level, the sequence is TGTGCCAGTAGTATCGGGGCAGGGAAGAACACTGAAGCTTTCTTT. This encodes CASSIGAGKNTEAFF.